Following are 30 T cell receptor beta chains from one sample sequenced in a study of cytomegalovirus exposure and HLA in healthy donors. Libraries were prepared by immunoSEQ multiplex PCR; TCRdb keeps only in-frame clonotypes and omits some of them. The table records approximately 150,000 clones, about 86% of them present only once. Source material: PBMCs. Receptors were obtained from a woman in her twenties or thirties in good health and CMV-seronegative.

The CDR3 bases are TGTGCCAGCAGCTCTAGCGGGGAGGCCTACGAGCAGTACTTC. Its translation is CASSSSGEAYEQYF. The genes are TRBV7-9 and TRBJ2-7; 9 nucleotides line up with TRBD2. Losses at the gene ends were 4 bases for V and 2 bases for J; bases not matched to a gene: 3. Germline V CDR1 and CDR2: SEHNR, FQNEAQ (reference sequence). This CDR3 is 14 amino acids long.

The V gene is TRBV19, the J gene TRBJ1-6; 7 bases match TRBD1. The CDR3 totals 14 residues. With 9 bases clipped from V and 7 bases from J, the junction kept 9 bases outside the gene matches. From germline, CDR1 is LNHDA and CDR2 SQIVND (reference sequence). The CDR3: CASDPGQLNSPLHF. DNA of the CDR3: TGTGCCAGCGACCCGGGACAGTTGAATTCACCCCTCCACTTT.

This clone was seen once. The chain has TRBV25-1 and TRBJ1-4; 10 nucleotides line up with TRBD1. After removal of 5 bases from V and 15 bases from J, the junction contained 15 bases not matched to a gene. Germline V gives CDR1 MGHDK, CDR2 SYGVNS. This CDR3 contains 15 residues. CDR3: CASSSFSGTGAFLFF. CDR3 DNA sequence: TGTGCCAGCAGTAGCTTCTCCGGGACAGGGGCCTTTTTGTTTTTT.

The chain employs TRBV6-1 and TRBJ2-2, with 8 positions matching TRBD1. V trimming: 6 bases; J trimming: 3 bases; junction bases outside the gene matches: 0. CDR1 MNHNS and CDR2 SASEGT come from the germline V gene. This CDR3 region has 13 residues. CDR3 in DNA: TGTGCCAGCAGGACAGGGGACACCGGGGAGCTGTTTTTT. This translates into CASRTGDTGELFF.

This clone was seen only once. DNA for the CDR3: TGCGCCAGCAGCCCCGGGACAGCCAACAATCAGCCCCAGCATTTT. Translation: CASSPGTANNQPQHF. V usage is TRBV5-1 and J usage is TRBJ1-5, with TRBD1 matching 7 bases. The junction had 7 bases not matched to a gene; V was cut back by 4 bases and J by 3 bases. Germline V gene lookup returns CDR1 SGHRS and CDR2 YFSETQ. CDR3 length equals 15 residues. The variable domain in full, completed from reference TRBV5-1 and TRBJ1-5, reads KAGVTQTPRYLIKTRGQQVTLSCSPISGHRSVSWYQQTPGQGLQFLFEYFSETQRNKGNFPGRFSGRQFSNSRSEMNVSTLELGDSALYLCASSPGTANNQPQHFGDGTRLSIL.

This clone was counted between two and nine times. The rearrangement joins TRBV7-9 to TRBJ1-1; D unclear. There are 12 residues in the CDR3. The V gene lost 5 bases and the J gene lost 8 bases, with 12 bases spanning the gap. CDR1 is SEHNR, CDR2 FQNEAQ, per germline (reference sequence). The CDR3 bases are TGTGCCAGCAGCAGCGGCACACGGGAAGCTTTCTTT. Its translation is CASSSGTREAFF.

The V call is TRBV4-1, the J call TRBJ1-1; unclear D gene. The CDR3 runs to 13 residues. The V gene lost 8 bases and the J gene lost 1 base, with 11 bases spanning the gap. The germline gives CDR1 MGHRA, CDR2 YSYEKL. In DNA form, the CDR3 reads TGCGCCAGCGCGACGGGAGGGAACACTGAAGCTTTCTTT. Protein: CASATGGNTEAFF.

This chain links TRBV7-8 with TRBJ2-7; 9 nucleotides match TRBD2. There are 14 residues in the CDR3. CDR1 is SGHVS and CDR2 is FQNEAQ in the germline V gene. The V segment lost 3 bases and the J segment 7 bases; nucleotides outside the gene matches: 7. The CDR3 sequence is CASSFPGLALEQYF. CDR3 nucleotides: TGTGCCAGCAGCTTCCCGGGACTAGCACTTGAGCAGTACTTC. The full variable domain, rest sourced from reference TRBV7-8 and TRBJ2-7, is GAGVSQSPRYKVAKRGQDVALRCDPISGHVSLFWYQQALGQGPEFLTYFQNEAQLDKSGLPSDRFFAERPEGSVSTLKIQRTQQEDSAVYLCASSFPGLALEQYFGPGTRLTVT.

The chain links TRBV6-1 to TRBJ2-5, with D perhaps TRBD2 (5 bases). The ends were cut back, 4 bases at V and 2 bases at J, with 11 bases in the middle. This CDR3 is 14 amino acids long. Germline assignment: CDR1 MNHNS and CDR2 SASEGT. The CDR3 spells CASSVGVRQETQYF. DNA for the CDR3: TGTGCCAGCAGTGTCGGGGTCCGGCAAGAGACCCAGTACTTC.

This clone appeared a single time. This sequence joins TRBV5-1 and TRBJ2-5, with a weak D call TRBD2 (6 bases). Trimming took 1 base from V and 5 from J, leaving 15 bases between them. The length of the CDR3 is 15 residues. Germline V gene lookup returns CDR1 SGHRS and CDR2 YFSETQ. The CDR3 DNA sequence: TGCGCCAGCAGCTTGTGGGGGGACCCCCGGGAGACCCAGTACTTC. Its protein is CASSLWGDPRETQYF.

The chain joins TRBV2 to TRBJ1-4, with a possible D match to TRBD1 (6 bases). Between the trimmed V and J ends, which lost 9 bases and 4 bases, there was a span of 12 bases. The V gene's germline CDR1 is SNHLY and CDR2 FYNNEI. This CDR3 spans 13 amino acids. The CDR3 sequence is CARNQGGNEKLFF. DNA for the CDR3: TGTGCCAGGAACCAAGGGGGTAATGAAAAACTGTTTTTT. The whole variable domain, remainder taken from reference TRBV2 and TRBJ1-4, is EPEVTQTPSHQVTQMGQEVILRCVPISNHLYFYWYRQILGQKVEFLVSFYNNEISEKSEIFDDQFSVERPDGSNFTLKIRSTKLEDSAMYFCARNQGGNEKLFFGSGTQLSVL.

The genes are TRBV4-3 and TRBJ2-2, with D perhaps matching TRBD1 (6 bases). The CDR3 length is 16 residues. Germline V gene sequence: CDR1 LGHNA, CDR2 YSLEER. V shed 0 bases and J shed 7 bases, with 15 bases lying between them. The CDR3 reads CASSQEQGFSGGELFF. In nucleotides, the CDR3 is TGCGCCAGCAGCCAAGAACAGGGATTCTCAGGCGGGGAGCTGTTTTTT.

CDR3 region: CATGALAGGPNEQFF. In DNA, the CDR3 is TGTGCCACCGGGGCTTTAGCGGGGGGGCCGAATGAGCAGTTCTTC. J is TRBJ2-1 and V is TRBV10-3, with TRBD2 matching 11 bases. The CDR3 spans 15 residues. Germline V CDR1 and CDR2: ENHRY, SYGVKD. V gave up 10 bases and J gave up 7 bases; unmatched junction bases: 12.

The chain combines TRBV4-1 with TRBJ1-2; 11 bases are a match to TRBD1. CDR1 and CDR2 (germline): MGHRA, YSYEKL. Losses at the gene ends were 2 bases for V and 7 bases for J; bases not matched to a gene: 6. CDR3 length: 15 residues. Here the CDR3 DNA reads TGCGCCAGCAGCCAAAACGGACAGGGGGCTGTTGGCTACACCTTC. This codes for CASSQNGQGAVGYTF.

This clone showed up just a few times. The rearrangement links TRBV19 to TRBJ1-2; unclear D gene. The CDR3 extends over 12 amino acids. Germline values: CDR1 LNHDA, CDR2 SQIVND (reference sequence). V lost 3 bases to trimming and J lost 0 bases, with 2 bases between them. CDR3 nucleotides: TGTGCCAGTAGTATCGCTAACTATGGCTACACCTTC. Translating it yields CASSIANYGYTF.

The rearrangement uses TRBV6-1 and TRBJ1-2, with 9 bases that match TRBD1. V was pared by 3 bases and J by 1 base, with 9 bases of the junction left unmatched. Germline CDR1 MNHNS, CDR2 SASEGT. This CDR3 is 17 amino acids long. The CDR3 DNA is TGTGCCAGCAGTGATCCAGGACAGGGGCTACGTAACTATGGCTACACCTTC. Encoded protein: CASSDPGQGLRNYGYTF.

V is TRBV7-6 and J is TRBJ1-3; no firm D call. The CDR3 has 13 amino acids. Germline V gene sequence: CDR1 SGHVS, CDR2 FNYEAQ. Trimming removed 8 bases at V and 1 base at J, with 9 bases between. CDR3 sequence (DNA): TGTGCCAGCTCGAGAGGTTCTGGAAACACCATATATTTT. This sequence encodes CASSRGSGNTIYF.

This chain uses TRBV6-5 with TRBJ1-1; no firm D call. The CDR3 is 13 amino acids. CDR1 is MNHEY, CDR2 SVGAGI, per germline. V was shortened by 6 bases and J by 4 bases, with 12 bases between the two germline ends. The CDR3 DNA follows: TGTGCCAGCAGCCATGGCGCGGGCACTGAAGCTTTCTTT. It encodes CASSHGAGTEAFF.

This chain links TRBV7-6 with TRBJ1-2, with D perhaps TRBD1 (5 bases). This CDR3 comprises 13 residues. Germline-derived CDR1 and CDR2 are SGHVS and FNYEAQ. V dropped 5 bases and J dropped 2 bases, with 9 bases sitting between them. In nucleotides, the CDR3 is TGTGCCAGCAGCCCGACAGCAAACTATGGCTACACCTTC. Encoded protein: CASSPTANYGYTF.

V usage is TRBV27 and J usage is TRBJ2-5; D is possibly TRBD1 (5 bases). The CDR3 has 15 residues. The germline V gene encodes CDR1 MNHEY and CDR2 SMNVEV (reference sequence). Trimming shortened V by 5 bases and J by 4 bases, and 17 bases separated the two germline ends. The CDR3 sequence: CASSPDSLQSETQYF. The DNA for the CDR3 is TGTGCCAGCAGTCCCGACAGCTTACAGTCAGAGACCCAGTACTTC.

This sequence joins TRBV5-4 and TRBJ2-7, with 8 bases identical to TRBD2. This CDR3 region has 15 residues. The germline CDR1 and CDR2 sequences are SGHNT and YYREEE (reference sequence). The J segment lost 1 base and the V segment lost 0 bases, leaving 3 bases of the junction unmatched. CDR3 region: CASSLASSGSYEQYF. CDR3 sequence (DNA): TGTGCCAGCAGCTTGGCGTCTAGCGGGTCCTACGAGCAGTACTTC.

Note on this clone: It is likely a read error, because the conserved phenylalanine at the end of the CDR3 is missing. This chain uses TRBV2 with TRBJ1-2; 8 positions agree with TRBD1. V dropped 6 bases and J dropped 2; count of bases not matched to a gene: 2. CDR3 length: 13 amino acids. Looked up from germline, CDR1 is SNHLY and CDR2 is FYNNEI. CDR3 region: CASRGQENYGYTL. The DNA for the CDR3 is TGTGCCAGCAGGGGACAGGAGAACTATGGCTACACCCTC.

The rearrangement uses TRBV18 and TRBJ2-1; TRBD2 matches 8 bases. Germline lookup yields CDR1 KGHSH and CDR2 LQKENI. The ends lost 5 bases at V and 6 bases at J; junction bases unmatched: 21. The CDR3 has 19 residues. The CDR3 loop is CASSSLPGGPGKTSNEQFF. The CDR3 nucleotides read TGTGCCAGCTCATCTCTTCCGGGGGGGCCGGGAAAAACGTCCAATGAGCAGTTCTTC.

V is TRBV5-1 and J is TRBJ2-3; the D gene is possibly TRBD2 (6 bases). The V gene's germline CDR1 is SGHRS and CDR2 YFSETQ. Trimming removed 3 bases at V and 1 base at J, with 9 bases between. CDR3 length: 14 residues. In nucleotides, the CDR3 is TGCGCCAGCAGCTACTCGGGGGGCACAGATACGCAGTATTTT. It yields the protein CASSYSGGTDTQYF.

This rearrangement joins TRBV6-5 to TRBJ2-1; 7 bases agree with TRBD1. The CDR3 runs to 15 residues. In germline, CDR1 is MNHEY, CDR2 SVGAGI. The junction had 9 bases not matched to a gene; V was cut back by 6 bases and J by 4 bases. DNA for the CDR3: TGTGCCAGCAGCCAAGGGGGACAGCCGTACAATGAGCAGTTCTTC. This gives the protein CASSQGGQPYNEQFF.

V usage is TRBV30 and J usage is TRBJ2-1; no clear D gene. Looked up from germline, CDR1 is GTSNPN and CDR2 is SVGIG (reference sequence). The V and J ends lost 2 bases and 4 bases respectively, with 6 bases between them. The CDR3 covers 12 residues. CDR3 amino acids: CAWSRGYNEQFF. The DNA of the CDR3 is TGTGCCTGGAGTAGAGGTTACAATGAGCAGTTCTTC.

This chain joins TRBV28 and TRBJ1-1; the D gene is possibly TRBD1 (5 bases). Germline V lookup: CDR1 MDHEN, CDR2 SYDVKM. Between the trimmed V and J ends, which lost 3 bases and 5 bases, there was a span of 13 bases. This CDR3 spans 14 amino acids. CDR3 nucleotides: TGTGCCAGCAGTTTCAGTGGGGCTGCGACTGAAGCTTTCTTT. Translated: CASSFSGAATEAFF. Full variable domain (rest looked up from reference TRBV28 and TRBJ1-1): DVKVTQSSRYLVKRTGEKVFLECVQDMDHENMFWYRQDPGLGLRLIYFSYDVKMKEKGDIPEGYSVSREKKERFSLILESASTNQTSMYLCASSFSGAATEAFFGQGTRLTVV.

This clone has only a few counts. As DNA, the CDR3 is TGTGCCAGTAGTACAGGGAGGGGGAACTACGAGCAGTACTTC. It translates to CASSTGRGNYEQYF. The chain couples TRBV19 to TRBJ2-7; D is perhaps TRBD2 (7 bases). Between the trimmed V and J ends, which lost 4 bases and 3 bases, there was a span of 13 bases. The CDR3 loop spans 14 amino acids. Per the germline V gene, CDR1 is LNHDA and CDR2 is SQIVND (reference sequence).

CDR3 DNA sequence: TGTGCCAGTAGCGGCGGGGTGGCAGATACGCAGTATTTT. It yields the protein CASSGGVADTQYF. J is TRBJ2-3 and V is TRBV19; weak D call: TRBD2 (6 bases). This CDR3 is 13 amino acids long. V lost 6 bases, J lost 4 bases, and 11 bases lay in between. Looked up from germline, CDR1 is LNHDA and CDR2 is SQIVND (reference sequence).

V and J are TRBV19 and TRBJ2-2, with 7 bases matching TRBD2. V gave up 7 bases and J gave up 0 bases; unmatched junction bases: 5. CDR1 and CDR2 from the germline V gene are LNHDA and SQIVND (reference sequence). The CDR3 has 15 amino acids. The CDR3 DNA reads TGTGCCAGTACCAGCGGGGACGCGAACACCGGGGAGCTGTTTTTT. Its translation: CASTSGDANTGELFF.